This is a list of T cell receptor beta chains from one sample in a study of metastatic and nonmetastatic thyroid tumors. MiXCR reprocessed the PCR reads for TCRdb. The sample consists of about 89,000 clones, around 13% of them appearing once. Material: tumor tissue. The source of these receptors is a female donor with papillary thyroid cancer or a benign thyroid nodule (not recorded which). Some clones in this sample may be carry-over from other donors' samples. CDR3s include the opening cysteine and the closing phenylalanine or tryptophan. The D gene is left open where the match is weak. Each size is how often the clone was seen (once, few, many) or a class if it is expanded.

V: TRBV20-1
size: many
D: .
J: TRBJ1-5
DNA: TGCAGTGCAACGACCCCAAGCGGCAATCAGCCCCAGCATTTT
CDR3: CSATTPSGNQPQHF

V: TRBV12-3/TRBV12-4
size: many
D: TRBD2
J: TRBJ2-3
DNA: TGTGCCAGCAGTTTTTGGCGGCGGGAGATCGGCACAGATACGCAGTATTTT
CDR3: CASSFWRREIGTDTQYF

V: TRBV20-1
size: many
D: TRBD2
J: TRBJ2-7
DNA: TGCAGTGCTAGAGAACTAGCGGGAGTCGTCTCCTACGAGCAGTACTTC
CDR3: CSARELAGVVSYEQYF

V: TRBV19
size: many
D: TRBD2
J: TRBJ2-1
DNA: TGTGCCAGTAGTATTGGACTAGCTAATGAGCAGTTCTTC
CDR3: CASSIGLANEQFF

V: TRBV2
size: many
D: .
J: TRBJ2-1
DNA: TGTGCGAGCAGTCCAGCCATCTCCTACAATGAGCAGTTCTTC
CDR3: CASSPAISYNEQFF

V: TRBV11-3
size: once
D: TRBD2
J: TRBJ2-5
DNA: TGTGCCAGCAGCTCGTTCATTTTAGCGGGAGTTTTAGAGACCCATTACTTC
CDR3: CASSSFILAGVLETHYF

V: TRBV19
size: many
D: TRBD1
J: TRBJ2-7
DNA: TGTGCCAGTAAACCGGGACAGGGGGCCTACGAGCAGTACTTC
CDR3: CASKPGQGAYEQYF

V: TRBV20-1
size: medium-sized
D: .
J: TRBJ2-5
DNA: TGCAGTGCTGATGACGTCGCAGGGCTCCAGACCCAGTACTTC
CDR3: CSADDVAGLQTQYF

V: TRBV5-1
size: many
D: TRBD1
J: TRBJ2-2
DNA: TGCGCCAGCAGTCATCTGACAGGGGGGAACACCGGGGAGCTGTTTTTT
CDR3: CASSHLTGGNTGELFF

V: TRBV6-1
size: few
D: .
J: TRBJ2-5
DNA: TGTGCCAGCAGTGGTGTAGGGGAGAACCAAGAGACCCAGTACTTC
CDR3: CASSGVGENQETQYF